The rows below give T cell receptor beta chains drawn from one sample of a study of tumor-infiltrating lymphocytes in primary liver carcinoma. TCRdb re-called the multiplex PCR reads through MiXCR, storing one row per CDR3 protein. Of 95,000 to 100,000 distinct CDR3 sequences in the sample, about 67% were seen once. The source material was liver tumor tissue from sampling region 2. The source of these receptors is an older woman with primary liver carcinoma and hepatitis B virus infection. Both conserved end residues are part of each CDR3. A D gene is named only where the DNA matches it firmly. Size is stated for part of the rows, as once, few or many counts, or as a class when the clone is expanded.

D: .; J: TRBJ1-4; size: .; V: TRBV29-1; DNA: TGCAGCGCCACCAAACAGGACAGAGGGCGCCGATATGAAAAACTGTTTTTT; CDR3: CSATKQDRGRRYEKLFF
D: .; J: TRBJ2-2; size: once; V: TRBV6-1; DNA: TGTGCCAGCAGTGACCTAGGTTACACAGGGGAGGTGTTTTTT; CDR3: CASSDLGYTGEVFF
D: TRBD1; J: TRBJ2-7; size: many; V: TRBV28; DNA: TGTGCCAGCAGTTTAAGACAGGGTAAGGGCGAGCAGTACTTC; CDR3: CASSLRQGKGEQYF
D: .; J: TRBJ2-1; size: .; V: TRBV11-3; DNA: TGTGCCATCAGCTTAGGATTCGGCGGGCTTTCCTATAATGAGCAGTTCTTC; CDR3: CAISLGFGGLSYNEQFF
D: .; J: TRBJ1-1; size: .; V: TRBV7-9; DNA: TGTGCCAGAAGCTCGCAGATGAACACTGAAGCTTTCTTT; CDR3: CARSSQMNTEAFF
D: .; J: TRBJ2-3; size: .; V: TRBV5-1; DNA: TGCGCCAGCAGCTCGGGTACCACATCTAAATCGGGTGCAAATACGCAGTATTTT; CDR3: CASSSGTTSKSGANTQYF
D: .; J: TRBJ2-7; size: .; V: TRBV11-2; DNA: TGTGCCAGCAGCTCAACTGGTGGGAGCGAGCAGTACTTC; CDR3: CASSSTGGSEQYF
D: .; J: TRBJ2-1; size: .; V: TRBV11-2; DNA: TGTGCCAGCAGCTTAGATCTGATGGGTAGGGGTGATGAGCAGTTCTTC; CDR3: CASSLDLMGRGDEQFF
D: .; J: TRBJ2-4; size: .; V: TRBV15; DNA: TGTGCCACCAGCAGAGAAACAGGGTCGGACATTCAGTACTTC; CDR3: CATSRETGSDIQYF
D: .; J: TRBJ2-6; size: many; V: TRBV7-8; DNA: TGTGCCAGCAGCTTAGAAGGGGCCGGGGCCAACGTCCTGACTTTC; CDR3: CASSLEGAGANVLTF
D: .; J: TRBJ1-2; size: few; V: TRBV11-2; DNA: TGTGCCAGCAGCCCCCGCCAGACAGGAAACGATGGCTATACCTTC; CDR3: CASSPRQTGNDGYTF
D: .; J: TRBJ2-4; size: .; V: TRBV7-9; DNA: TGTGCCAGCAGCGCTAACAGGGTAGGGGACATTCAGTACTTC; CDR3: CASSANRVGDIQYF
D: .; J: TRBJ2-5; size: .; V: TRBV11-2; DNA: TGTGCCAGCAGCTTACGACTAGAACGACATGAGACCCAGTACTTC; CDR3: CASSLRLERHETQYF
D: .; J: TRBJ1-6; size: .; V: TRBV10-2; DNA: TGCGCCAGCGACGGACAGTCCGGATCACCCCTCCACTTT; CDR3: CASDGQSGSPLHF
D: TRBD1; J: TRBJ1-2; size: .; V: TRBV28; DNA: TGTGCCAGCAGTTTCCCAATGGTGGGACAGGGAACTGGCTACACCTTC; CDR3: CASSFPMVGQGTGYTF
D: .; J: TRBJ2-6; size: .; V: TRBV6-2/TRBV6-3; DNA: TGTGCCAGCAGTGGACAGAGTGGGGCCAACCTCTTGACTTTC; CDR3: CASSGQSGANLLTF
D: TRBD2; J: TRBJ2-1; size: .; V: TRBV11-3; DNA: TGTGCCAGTAGCTTAGGCCAAGGCGGGAGGGCCGGCTACAATGTGCAGTTCTTC; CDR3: CASSLGQGGRAGYNVQFF
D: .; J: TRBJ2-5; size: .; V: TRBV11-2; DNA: TGTGCCGGCAGTCGCCGGTGGACAGACCTGCGCGAGACCCAGTACTTC; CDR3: CAGSRRWTDLRETQYF
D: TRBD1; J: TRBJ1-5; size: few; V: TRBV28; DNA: TGTGCCAGCAGTTTATTGGGACAGTATAGCAATCAGCCCCAGCATTTT; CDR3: CASSLLGQYSNQPQHF
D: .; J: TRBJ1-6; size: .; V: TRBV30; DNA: TGTGCCCGGAGTGTACGTTTCCCGAGCTCCTATAATTCACCCCTCCACTTT; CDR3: CARSVRFPSSYNSPLHF
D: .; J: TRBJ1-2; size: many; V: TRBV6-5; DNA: TGTGCCAGCAGTTACGATGGTACAGGCTATGGCTACACCTTC; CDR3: CASSYDGTGYGYTF
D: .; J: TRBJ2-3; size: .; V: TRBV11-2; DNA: TGTGCCAGCAGCCCACGGAGGGGGAGCTTAGATACGCGGTATTTT; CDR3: CASSPRRGSLDTRYF
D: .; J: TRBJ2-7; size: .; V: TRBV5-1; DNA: TGCGCCAGCAGCCCCGGGACGATGAGCCCCTACGAGCAGCACTTC; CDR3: CASSPGTMSPYEQHF